Following are 31 T cell receptor beta chains from one sample sequenced in a study of neurological immune-mediated disorders. TCRdb itself ran the 5' RACE reads through MiXCR, one entry per CDR3 protein. The sample carries fewer than 85,000 distinct CDR3 sequences, just over 5% recorded once. Sequencing used PBMCs. The receptors shown here come from a woman aged 30 to 39 with multiple sclerosis.

This clonotype was seen at least ten times. The chain has TRBV5-1 and TRBJ2-5, with 9 bases aligning to TRBD2. The CDR3 loop spans 16 amino acids. The junction had 11 bases not matched to a gene; V was cut back by 2 bases and J by 6 bases. The germline V gene has CDR1 SGHRS and CDR2 YFSETQ. The CDR3 region is CASSFRAGGTAKTQYF. CDR3 nucleotides: TGCGCCAGCAGCTTTCGAGCGGGGGGTACTGCAAAGACCCAGTACTTC. Using reference TRBV5-1 and TRBJ2-5 for the parts outside the CDR3, the full variable domain is KAGVTQTPRYLIKTRGQQVTLSCSPISGHRSVSWYQQTPGQGLQFLFEYFSETQRNKGNFPGRFSGRQFSNSRSEMNVSTLELGDSALYLCASSFRAGGTAKTQYFGPGTRLLVL.

There are many counts of this clonotype. The chain is built from TRBV3-1 and TRBJ2-1; 10 positions match TRBD2. Germline V gene data show CDR1 as LGHDT and CDR2 as YNNKEL (reference sequence). The V and J ends lost 1 base and 2 bases, in that order; junction bases with no gene match: 2. The CDR3 is 16 amino acids. The DNA of the CDR3 is TGTGCCAGCAGCCAAGCCGGGACTAGCGCCTACAATGAGCAGTTCTTC. This encodes CASSQAGTSAYNEQFF.

Ten or more counts support this clonotype. V gene TRBV5-1 combines with J gene TRBJ1-1, with D perhaps TRBD1 (6 bases). V was pared by 1 base and J by 1 base, with 8 bases between. Germline CDR1 and CDR2: SGHRS and YFSETQ. This CDR3 has 14 residues. As DNA, the CDR3 is TGCGCCAGCAGCTTGTACAGGGAGAACACTGAAGCTTTCTTT. Translated, it gives CASSLYRENTEAFF.

Ten or more counts support this clonotype. J is TRBJ2-6 and V is TRBV5-1, with D possibly matching TRBD1 (5 bases). The V end was cut by 4 bases, the J end by 0 bases, with 17 bases between. The CDR3 has 18 amino acids. The germline CDR1 and CDR2 sequences are SGHRS and YFSETQ. CDR3 sequence: CASSPQTARASGANVLTF. CDR3 coding DNA: TGCGCCAGCAGCCCACAGACAGCCAGAGCCTCTGGGGCCAACGTCCTGACTTTC.

This clonotype has at least ten counts. Germline is not matched at one junction end, which may reflect a read error. The chain links TRBV5-1 to TRBJ2-3; D not resolved. CDR1 SGHRS and CDR2 YFSETQ come from the germline V gene. The CDR3 totals 14 residues. The CDR3 DNA reads as TGTGCCAGCAGTTTAGATCCGGGCACAGATACGCAGTATTTT. It specifies CASSLDPGTDTQYF.

This clonotype was counted at least ten times. The chain is built from TRBV10-3 and TRBJ2-3, with 14 bases identical to TRBD2. With V trimmed by 2 bases and J by 5 bases, 0 bases remained unmatched. The CDR3 loop spans 15 amino acids. Germline V gene sequence: CDR1 ENHRY, CDR2 SYGVKD. CDR3 coding DNA: TGTGCCATCAGTGAGGGACTAGCGGGAGGAGATACGCAGTATTTT. This encodes CAISEGLAGGDTQYF.

A few counts support this clonotype. The rearrangement uses TRBV25-1 and TRBJ1-5; 7 nucleotides line up with TRBD1. Trimming took 10 bases from V and 7 from J; bases not matched to a gene: 10. Germline CDR1 is MGHDK and CDR2 is SYGVNS. This CDR3 region has 13 residues. CDR3 DNA: TGTGCCACCTCAAAGACAGGGCTGCAGCCCCAGCATTTT. This codes for CATSKTGLQPQHF. The full variable domain, its missing parts supplied by reference TRBV25-1 and TRBJ1-5, is EADIYQTPRYLVIGTGKKITLECSQTMGHDKMYWYQQDPGMELHLIHYSYGVNSTEKGDLSSESTVSRIRTEHFPLTLESARPSHTSQYLCATSKTGLQPQHFGDGTRLSIL.

This clonotype has at least ten counts. The chain joins TRBV20-1 to TRBJ2-3, with a tentative D call TRBD2 (6 bases). There are 16 residues in the CDR3. Germline V gene lookup returns CDR1 DFQATT and CDR2 SNEGSKA (reference sequence). Trimming removed 0 bases from V and 0 bases from J, with 13 bases in between. The CDR3 bases are TGCAGTGCTAGAGATCAACTAGCACTTAGCACAGATACGCAGTATTTT. Translation gives CSARDQLALSTDTQYF.

This clonotype was recorded many times. The chain is built from TRBV5-1 and TRBJ2-2, with TRBD1 as a possible D gene (6 bases). The CDR3 runs to 15 residues. CDR1 is SGHRS and CDR2 is YFSETQ in the germline V gene. Trimming stripped 4 bases from V and 5 bases from J, with 15 bases between. The CDR3 loop reads CASSPRTVETGELFF. For the CDR3, the DNA is TGCGCCAGCAGCCCCCGGACAGTTGAAACCGGGGAGCTGTTTTTT. Full variable domain (rest looked up from reference TRBV5-1 and TRBJ2-2): KAGVTQTPRYLIKTRGQQVTLSCSPISGHRSVSWYQQTPGQGLQFLFEYFSETQRNKGNFPGRFSGRQFSNSRSEMNVSTLELGDSALYLCASSPRTVETGELFFGEGSRLTVL.

The chain couples TRBV28 to TRBJ2-7, with 8 bases lining up with TRBD1. The germline V gene has CDR1 MDHEN and CDR2 SYDVKM. The length of the CDR3 is 15 residues. V was clipped by 3 bases and J by 1 base; unmatched bases: 5. CDR3 residues: CASSLAGTGSYEQYF. The CDR3 DNA sequence: TGTGCCAGCAGTTTGGCAGGGACAGGTTCCTACGAGCAGTACTTC.

This clonotype came up many times. The chain has TRBV3-1 and TRBJ1-2; D gene unclear. V was shortened by 1 base and J by 10 bases, with 13 bases between the two germline ends. This CDR3 has 13 residues. CDR1 is LGHDT and CDR2 is YNNKEL in the germline V gene (reference sequence). CDR3 nucleotide sequence: TGTGCCAGCAGCCAAGGGGAGACATACGTCTACACCTTC. This translates into CASSQGETYVYTF.

Comment on this clonotype: A read error may explain this, as a much larger clone is one base away. The rearrangement uses TRBV9 and TRBJ2-3; D is undetermined. This CDR3 is built from 12 residues. From germline, CDR1 is SGDLS and CDR2 YYNGEE. The CDR3 region is CDSSVVADTQYF. For the CDR3, the DNA is TGTGACAGCAGCGTAGTGGCAGATACGCAGTATTTT.

The chain couples TRBV5-1 to TRBJ1-2; D not resolved. The V end lost 0 bases, the J end lost 8 bases, and 8 bases lay between the germline ends. Germline lookup yields CDR1 SGHRS and CDR2 YFSETQ. The CDR3 covers 12 residues. This CDR3 reads CASSLGREGYTF. CDR3 bases: TGCGCCAGCAGCTTGGGTAGGGAAGGCTACACCTTC.

This clonotype appeared many times. The J gene is TRBJ1-1, the V gene TRBV6-2 or TRBV6-3; the D is unclear. The CDR3 has 16 amino acids. V shed 0 bases and J shed 1 base, with 12 bases lying between them. Germline-derived CDR1 and CDR2 are MNHEY and SVGEGT. The CDR3 spells CASSYSNLPRNTEAFF. The CDR3 DNA sequence: TGTGCCAGCAGTTACTCGAATCTCCCAAGGAACACTGAAGCTTTCTTT.

This clonotype was detected ten times or more. The genes are TRBV10-3 and TRBJ2-1; perhaps TRBD1 as D (5 bases). This CDR3 has 12 amino acids. The germline V and J ends were trimmed by 3 bases and 10 bases, with 10 bases remaining between them. Germline CDR1 reads ENHRY; CDR2 reads SYGVKD. CDR3 nucleotide sequence: TGTGCCATCAGTGAAGCAGGGTCCGAGCAGTTCTTC. Translating it yields CAISEAGSEQFF.

This clonotype was picked up many times. The chain links TRBV13 to TRBJ2-5; D might be TRBD1 or TRBD2, each matching 5 bases. The V end lost 5 bases, the J end lost 5 bases, and 18 bases lay between the germline ends. The CDR3 runs 15 residues. Germline CDR1 PRHDT, CDR2 FYEKMQ (reference sequence). For the CDR3, the DNA is TGTGCCAGCAGCGACCGGGGCTGGCTTGGGGAGACCCAGTACTTC. Protein sequence: CASSDRGWLGETQYF.

This clonotype was found many times. This chain's CDR3 is CASSLAGSNYGYTF. For the CDR3, the DNA is TGCGCCAGCAGCTTGGCAGGATCTAACTATGGCTACACCTTC. V usage is TRBV5-1 and J usage is TRBJ1-2; unclear D gene. The V gene's germline CDR1 is SGHRS and CDR2 YFSETQ. The CDR3 runs 14 residues. Deletions cut 0 bases from V and 0 bases from J, with 6 bases between.

This clonotype was detected ten times or more. The genes are TRBV4-2 and TRBJ2-1; 11 bases align to TRBD2. This CDR3 region has 19 residues. The junction had 11 bases not matched to a gene; V was cut back by 0 bases and J by 4 bases. Germline V lookup: CDR1 LGHNA, CDR2 YNFKEQ. CDR3 nucleotides: TGTGCCAGCAGCCAAGAGGGTTATAGCGGGAGGGCCCTATACAATGAGCAGTTCTTC. It translates to CASSQEGYSGRALYNEQFF.

The table lists this clonotype with many counts. The V gene is TRBV19, the J gene TRBJ1-1, with TRBD1 matching over 7 bases. The CDR3 contains 16 residues. The germline CDR1 and CDR2 sequences are LNHDA and SQIVND (reference sequence). Unmatched junction bases numbered 14, after V lost 4 bases and J lost 6 bases. CDR3 in DNA: TGTGCCAGTAGTACCCCCTTTGCGGGAGGGGGCCCTGAAGCTTTCTTT. Translation gives CASSTPFAGGGPEAFF.

This clonotype was seen at least ten times. This chain joins TRBV5-1 and TRBJ2-2; 11 bases align to TRBD2. The CDR3 contains 17 residues. Germline V gene lookup returns CDR1 SGHRS and CDR2 YFSETQ. J gave up 5 bases and V 4 bases, and 10 bases lay outside the gene matches. The CDR3 DNA is TGCGCCAGCAGCCTGGGACTAGCGGCCCCTGGGACCGGGGAGCTGTTTTTT. Translation: CASSLGLAAPGTGELFF.

This clonotype turned up a few times. The gene calls are TRBV10-3 and TRBJ2-3, with 10 positions matching TRBD2. The trim removed 3 bases at V and 0 bases at J, leaving 9 bases unmatched. The V gene's germline CDR1 is ENHRY and CDR2 SYGVKD. The CDR3 consists of 18 residues. The CDR3 reads CAISDSSSGSLSTDTQYF. The CDR3 DNA sequence: TGTGCCATCAGTGACTCCTCTAGCGGGAGCCTTAGCACAGATACGCAGTATTTT.

This clonotype appeared many times. The chain joins TRBV20-1 to TRBJ1-1; 11 bases align to TRBD1. CDR1 is DFQATT, CDR2 SNEGSKA, per germline (reference sequence). This CDR3 comprises 15 residues. Trimming took 1 base from V and 4 from J; bases not matched to a gene: 5. This CDR3 reads CSARAAGTGGTEAFF. The CDR3 nucleotides are TGCAGTGCTAGAGCTGCCGGGACAGGGGGCACTGAAGCTTTCTTT.

This clonotype was counted ten times or more. The chain uses TRBV29-1 and TRBJ2-3; D unclear. This CDR3 is built from 12 residues. Germline V gene lookup returns CDR1 SQVTM and CDR2 ANQGSEA. Trimming left V 5 bases short and J 5 bases short, with 11 bases between. The chain's CDR3 is CSVTSLGDTQYF. The CDR3 nucleotides read TGCAGCGTTACCAGCCTAGGAGATACGCAGTATTTT.

This clonotype was recorded many times. The chain is built from TRBV28 and TRBJ2-1; 10 bases line up with TRBD1. Germline V CDR1 and CDR2: MDHEN, SYDVKM. The CDR3 extends over 16 amino acids. V lost 5 bases and J lost 6; bases outside the gene matches: 10. In DNA form, the CDR3 reads TGTGCCAGCAGTCGCGGCCGGGACAGGGGTACCAATGAGCAGTTCTTC. Translated, it gives CASSRGRDRGTNEQFF.

This clonotype was found many times. The V call is TRBV10-1, the J call TRBJ2-3, with D hard to call. Germline lookup yields CDR1 WNHNN and CDR2 SYGVQD (reference sequence). V dropped 4 bases and J dropped 2 bases, with 10 bases sitting between them. The CDR3 runs 14 residues. For the CDR3, the DNA is TGCGCCAGCAGTGGGGCACTAACCACAGATACGCAGTATTTT. As protein: CASSGALTTDTQYF.

This clonotype has at least ten counts. This rearrangement joins TRBV20-1 to TRBJ1-1; D unclear. Germline-derived CDR1 and CDR2 are DFQATT and SNEGSKA (reference sequence). Trimming stripped 3 bases from V and 1 base from J, with 3 bases between. The length of the CDR3 is 11 residues. The CDR3 nucleotides read TGCAGTGCTAGTGGGAACACTGAAGCTTTCTTT. This sequence encodes CSASGNTEAFF.

This clonotype has a count of ten or more. The chain uses TRBV20-1 and TRBJ2-1, with 10 bases aligning to TRBD2. The germline gives CDR1 DFQATT, CDR2 SNEGSKA (reference sequence). CDR3 length: 13 amino acids. With 5 bases clipped from V and 13 bases from J, the junction kept 11 bases outside the gene matches. The CDR3 loop is CSAGVVAGGLQFF. CDR3 nucleotide sequence: TGCAGTGCTGGGGTGGTAGCGGGGGGCCTACAGTTCTTC.

This clonotype was counted at least ten times. Here the CDR3 reads CSAREGDPYEQYF. CDR3 nucleotides: TGCAGTGCTAGAGAAGGGGACCCCTACGAGCAGTACTTC. V usage is TRBV20-1 and J usage is TRBJ2-7; perhaps D is TRBD1 or TRBD2 (5 bases each). The CDR3 has 13 amino acids. The germline gives CDR1 DFQATT, CDR2 SNEGSKA (reference sequence). Trimming left V 0 bases short and J 2 bases short, with 8 bases between.

This clonotype was recorded at least ten times. The chain combines TRBV7-9 with TRBJ2-1; D gene uncertain. The V end lost 1 base, the J end lost 4 bases, and 17 bases lay between the germline ends. The V gene's germline CDR1 is SEHNR and CDR2 FQNEAQ (reference sequence). The CDR3 consists of 17 residues. In nucleotides, the CDR3 is TGTGCCAGCAGCTTAGGGGTCGGAGCGAGAGCTTACAATGAGCAGTTCTTC. This codes for CASSLGVGARAYNEQFF.

This clonotype came up many times. The rearrangement joins TRBV6-2 or TRBV6-3 to TRBJ1-5; no definite D call. Trimming shortened V by 0 bases and J by 5 bases, and 14 bases separated the two germline ends. The CDR3 sequence is 16 residues long. The germline V gene encodes CDR1 MNHEY and CDR2 SVGEGT. The CDR3 sequence: CASSYSLGGADQPQHF. CDR3 DNA: TGTGCCAGCAGTTACTCATTAGGTGGAGCGGATCAGCCCCAGCATTTT.

The rearrangement joins TRBV12-3 or TRBV12-4 to TRBJ2-7, with 9 bases identical to TRBD1. This CDR3 comprises 13 residues. V gave up 6 bases and J gave up 1 base; unmatched junction bases: 1. Written as DNA, the CDR3 is TGTGCCAGCAGGGACAGGGGTTCCTACGAGCAGTACTTC. It specifies CASRDRGSYEQYF.